This paragraph reports one TCR beta chain. The CDR3 runs 15 residues. The V gene's germline CDR1 is SEHNR and CDR2 FQNEAQ (reference sequence). Trimming took 5 bases from V and 7 from J; bases not matched to a gene: 8. The data were obtained in a study of blood T cell repertoires in COVID-19. About the study: Nucleic acid was either cDNA or gDNA, and it came from T cells, B-cell-depleted T cells, or PBMCs.

As handled by the study authors: By means of reference gene primer amplification, nucleated cell counts were estimated. The repertoire was sequenced with immunoSEQ multiplex PCR; TCRdb's copy has only in-frame clones and lacks some. V, J and clone size are those of that table, while D and trimming were read from the DNA. The table shows hundreds of thousands of clones, with roughly 90% occurring only once. The material sequenced was peripheral blood. J is TRBJ1-6 and V is TRBV7-9, with 7 positions matching TRBD1. The sequence derives from a man in his forties or fifties with acute or convalescent COVID-19. DNA of the CDR3: TGTGCCAGCAGCGGTTCCGGGACAGACAATTCACCCCTCCACTTT. Translation gives CASSGSGTDNSPLHF.